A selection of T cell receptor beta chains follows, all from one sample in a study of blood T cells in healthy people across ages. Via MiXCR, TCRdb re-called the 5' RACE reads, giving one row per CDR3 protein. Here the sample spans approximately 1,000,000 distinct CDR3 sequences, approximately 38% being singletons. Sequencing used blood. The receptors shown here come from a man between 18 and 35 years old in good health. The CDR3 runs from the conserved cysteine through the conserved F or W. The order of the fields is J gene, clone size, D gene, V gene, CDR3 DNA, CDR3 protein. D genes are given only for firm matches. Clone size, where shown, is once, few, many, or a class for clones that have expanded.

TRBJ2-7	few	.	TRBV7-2	TGTGCCAGCAGCCCAACTGGACAGTCCTACAATGAGCAGTACTTC	CASSPTGQSYNEQYF
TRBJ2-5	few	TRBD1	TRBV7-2	TGTGCCAGCAGCTTAGAAGGACAGGGAGCAGAGACCCAGTACTTC	CASSLEGQGAETQYF
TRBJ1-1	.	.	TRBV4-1	TGCGCCAGCAGCCAAGTCGACACTCTGAACACTGAAGCTTTCTTT	CASSQVDTLNTEAFF
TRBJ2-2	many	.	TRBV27	TGTGCCAGCACCAACACCGGGGAGCTGTTTTTT	CASTNTGELFF
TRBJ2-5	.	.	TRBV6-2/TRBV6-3	TGTGCCAGCACCGAAAGGAGGGAGGCCTACAATGAGCAGTACTTC	CASTERREAYNEQYF
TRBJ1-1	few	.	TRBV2	TGTGCCAGCAGTGAACTTATAACAGGGCTCACTGAAGCTTTCTTT	CASSELITGLTEAFF
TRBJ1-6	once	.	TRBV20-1	TGCAGTGCTAGATCCGGAACCTATAATTCACCCCTCCACTTT	CSARSGTYNSPLHF
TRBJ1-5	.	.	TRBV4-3	TGCGCCAGCAGCCGAACGACGAGTTCCAATCAGCCCCAGCATTTT	CASSRTTSSNQPQHF
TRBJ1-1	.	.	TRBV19	TGTGCCAGTAGTCCCAGGGATAGGTTCCCGAACACTGAAGCTTTCTTT	CASSPRDRFPNTEAFF
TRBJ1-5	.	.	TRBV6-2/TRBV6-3	TGTGCCAGCAGTTACGTGGACAGTAGCAATCAGCCCCAGCATTTT	CASSYVDSSNQPQHF
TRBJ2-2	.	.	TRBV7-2	TGTGCCAGCAGCTTTAAAGGGACCTCGAACACCGGGGAGCTGTTTTTT	CASSFKGTSNTGELFF
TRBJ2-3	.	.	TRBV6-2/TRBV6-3	TGTGCCAGCAGTTACGGCTACTCCTACACAGATACGCAGTATTTT	CASSYGYSYTDTQYF
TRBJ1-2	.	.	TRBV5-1	TGCGCCAGCAGCTTGAATTACTATGGCTACACCTTC	CASSLNYYGYTF
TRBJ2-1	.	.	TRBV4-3	TGCGCCAGCAGCCAAGAGAGCAGGAACTCCTACAATGAGCAGTTCTTC	CASSQESRNSYNEQFF
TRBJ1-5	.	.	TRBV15	TGTGCCACCAGCAGAAGTTCCCTTCGCAATCAGCCCCAGCATTTT	CATSRSSLRNQPQHF
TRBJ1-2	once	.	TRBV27	TGTGCCAGCAGTTTGAGGTCAGGGGATGGCTACACCTTC	CASSLRSGDGYTF
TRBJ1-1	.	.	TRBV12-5	TGTGCTAGTGGACGGGACATAGCTGAAGCTTTCTTT	CASGRDIAEAFF
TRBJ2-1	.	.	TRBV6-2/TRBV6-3	TGTGCCAGCAGTTACGCGGGGGCATCCTACAATGAGCAGTTCTTC	CASSYAGASYNEQFF
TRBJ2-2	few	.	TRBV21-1	TGTGCCAGCAGCAACTGCAGGGGTGCGACCTCGAACACCGGGGAGCTGTTTTTT	CASSNCRGATSNTGELFF
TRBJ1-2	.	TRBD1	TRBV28	TGTGCCAGCAGTGCCCCGGACAGGGACAGCTATGGCTACACCTTC	CASSAPDRDSYGYTF
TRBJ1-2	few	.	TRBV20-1	TGCAGTGCTAGAGTCCCGCTCTCAGGGCATGGCTACACCTTC	CSARVPLSGHGYTF
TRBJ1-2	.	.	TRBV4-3	TGCGCCAGCACCCTAAACCGAGGAGAGCCCTATGGCTACACCTTC	CASTLNRGEPYGYTF
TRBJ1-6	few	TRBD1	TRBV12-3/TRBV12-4	TGTGCCAGCAGTAGGGGACAGCCATATTCACCCCTCCACTTT	CASSRGQPYSPLHF
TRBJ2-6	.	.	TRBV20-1	TGCAGTGCTAGAGATAACGCTGGGGCCAACGTCCTGACTTTC	CSARDNAGANVLTF
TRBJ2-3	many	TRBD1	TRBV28	TGTGCCAGCAGATCAACCGGGACAGGGGGCTTCATGGATACGCAGTATTTT	CASRSTGTGGFMDTQYF
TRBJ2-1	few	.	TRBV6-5	TGTGCCAGCAGTTACCTTGCGGGGAGCTCCTACAATGAGCAGTTCTTC	CASSYLAGSSYNEQFF